Listed below are T cell receptor beta chains from one sample, sequenced in a study of patients and donors after allogeneic stem cell transplantation. TCRdb reanalysed the RT-PCR reads using MiXCR and keeps one entry per CDR3 protein. The sample contains about 160,000 distinct CDR3 sequences, around 28% of which appear only once. Sequenced: blood, either unsorted or a sorted T cell fraction (not recorded which). These TCRs come from a human donor who was either an allogeneic HSCT recipient or a stem cell or donor lymphocyte infusion donor (not recorded which). It is not recorded whose cells these are; they may come from a transplant donor. CDR3s include the opening cysteine and the closing phenylalanine or tryptophan. D genes are given only for firm matches. Size is omitted from some rows. Given values are once, few, many or a class for expanded clones.

V,D,J,size,CDR3,DNA
TRBV7-9,-,TRBJ1-2,few,CASSSDREGGHYGYTF,TGTGCCAGCAGCTCAGACCGTGAGGGAGGGCACTATGGCTACACCTTC
TRBV5-5,TRBD1,TRBJ1-2,-,CASSLEDRGYGYTF,TGTGCCAGCAGCTTGGAAGACAGGGGGTATGGCTACACCTTC
TRBV4-3,-,TRBJ2-7,-,CASSQEFRGVWFYEQYF,TGCGCCAGCAGCCAAGAATTTCGCGGGGTGTGGTTCTACGAGCAGTACTTC
TRBV20-1,TRBD2,TRBJ2-7,-,CSAIPRGRASLYEQYF,TGCAGTGCCATACCACGCGGGAGGGCCAGCCTCTACGAGCAGTACTTC
TRBV10-3,TRBD1,TRBJ1-6,few,CAIKPAGTVGYSPLHF,TGTGCCATCAAACCCGCCGGGACAGTCGGGTATTCACCCCTCCACTTT
TRBV5-1,-,TRBJ2-7,-,CASSSGLDRFYEQYF,TGCGCCAGCAGCTCTGGGCTGGATCGATTCTACGAGCAGTACTTC
TRBV6-2/TRBV6-3,-,TRBJ1-5,few,CASSSDRAPSNQPQHF,TGTGCCAGCAGTAGCGATAGGGCTCCGAGCAATCAGCCCCAGCATTTT
TRBV20-1,TRBD1,TRBJ2-7,once,CSAHGQGGYEQYF,TGCAGTGCCCACGGACAGGGGGGGTACGAGCAGTACTTC
TRBV7-9,-,TRBJ1-5,-,CASSSQDGPRPQHF,TGTGCCAGCAGCTCCCAGGACGGGCCCAGGCCCCAGCATTTT
TRBV20-1,-,TRBJ1-6,-,CSARRGLGSSPLHF,TGCAGTGCGAGGCGGGGCCTCGGAAGCTCACCCCTCCACTTT
TRBV2,TRBD2,TRBJ2-4,few,CASSTGTMLNIQYF,TGTGCCAGCAGTACCGGGACTATGTTAAACATTCAGTACTTC
TRBV6-6,-,TRBJ1-2,few,CASSYGFEGYTF,TGTGCCAGCAGTTACGGGTTCGAGGGCTACACCTTC
TRBV12-3/TRBV12-4,-,TRBJ2-2,many,CASSLKGNTGELFF,TGTGCCAGCAGTTTAAAGGGGAACACCGGGGAGCTGTTTTTT
TRBV12-3/TRBV12-4,TRBD2,TRBJ2-3,-,CASKLAGGGTDTQYF,TGTGCCAGCAAACTAGCGGGAGGGGGCACAGATACGCAGTATTTT
TRBV7-9,-,TRBJ2-3,few,CASSLDGGETDTQYF,TGTGCCAGCAGCTTGGACGGGGGAGAAACAGATACGCAGTATTTT
TRBV15,-,TRBJ1-1,-,CATSREGSGLGSEAFF,TGTGCCACCAGCAGAGAGGGTTCAGGGCTGGGATCTGAAGCTTTCTTT
TRBV3-1,-,TRBJ2-3,-,CASSQGTGGLVDTQYF,TGTGCCAGCAGCCAAGGAACGGGCGGATTGGTAGATACGCAGTATTTT
TRBV18,-,TRBJ2-7,-,CASSPPGGYEQYF,TGTGCCAGCTCACCCCCTGGGGGCTACGAGCAGTACTTC
TRBV12-3/TRBV12-4,TRBD1,TRBJ2-5,many,CASRPSGQGISQYF,TGTGCCAGCAGGCCCTCCGGACAGGGGATCTCCCAGTACTTC
TRBV18,-,TRBJ2-7,-,CASSPSTPRGEQYF,TGTGCCAGCTCACCGTCGACTCCTCGGGGCGAGCAGTACTTC
TRBV14,-,TRBJ2-5,-,CASSQISKTQYF,TGTGCCAGCAGCCAAATTTCGAAGACCCAGTACTTC